This T cell receptor (beta chain) was documented in a study of CD8 T cells in Susac syndrome. Reverse transcription of roughly 0.5 to 1 ug RNA used random hexamers. Across 54 Vbeta and 13 Jbeta, immunoSEQ multiplex PCR amplified TCR beta CDR3. Via MiXCR, TCRdb re-called the immunoSEQ multiplex PCR reads, giving one row per CDR3 protein. The sample yields 250,000 to 300,000 distinct CDR3 sequences, about 88% seen once. From blood CD8+ and CD4+ T cells, the TCR beta chain was sequenced. Purification of the CD8+ and CD4+ T cells relied on negative isolation, and TEMRA cells underwent FACS enrichment. From germline, CDR1 is DFQATT and CDR2 SNEGSKA (reference sequence). Trimming cost V 1 base and J 0 bases, with 13 bases left between them. The CDR3 contains 15 residues.

The V gene is TRBV20-1, the J gene TRBJ2-7; tentative D call: TRBD2 (6 bases). The specimen was CD8+ T cells from PBMCs. This clonotype was obtained from a human donor with multiple sclerosis. The CDR3: CSARVRSSVSYEQYF. For the CDR3, the DNA is TGCAGTGCTAGAGTTAGGTCTAGCGTCTCCTACGAGCAGTACTTC.